The sequence of this T cell receptor beta chain was determined in a study of blood T cell repertoires in COVID-19. Turning to the study itself: COVID-19 samples, acute and convalescent, were from the United States, Italy and Spain.

V was shortened by 4 bases and J by 6 bases, with 14 bases between the two germline ends. The CDR3 contains 15 residues. The germline V gene has CDR1 SGHDT and CDR2 YYEEEE. Using immunoSEQ multiplex PCR, the repertoire was profiled, and TCRdb retains in-frame clones only, with some absent. The sample lists 200,000 or so clones; around 86% were seen once. The chain links TRBV5-6 to TRBJ1-6; D possibly corresponds to TRBD1 (5 bases). The specimen was peripheral blood. The TCR originated in a man aged 45-65 years with acute or convalescent COVID-19. CDR3 bases: TGTGCCAGCAGCGGAATGAGGCAGGGTAATTCACCCCTCCACTTT. Its translation: CASSGMRQGNSPLHF.